The clone carrying this TCR beta chain was observed a handful of times. No antigen is known for it. Some clones are missing from TCRdb's copy, which holds only in-frame ones; the method was immunoSEQ multiplex PCR. The sample holds around 2,800 clones, about 25% seen once. This specimen comes from a study of T cells in localized non-small cell lung cancer. Points from the study as a whole: Within adjacent lung there appeared a median roughly 60 of the top 100 tumor clones.

CDR3 length: 15 amino acids. The rearrangement links TRBV7-5 to TRBJ1-4. TRBV7-5 is shown as a pseudogene. This specimen was normal lung tissue next to the tumor, taken before any cancer treatment. This receptor was obtained from a male donor at least 60 years old with stage II lung adenocarcinoma. The CDR3 sequence is CASSIGSGRNEKLFF. The CDR3 nucleotides are TGTGCCAGCAGCATCGGATCGGGGCGCAATGAAAAACTGTTTTTT.